Below are 27 T cell receptor beta chains sequenced from a single sample in a study of T cells expressing NK-cell markers. TCRdb reprocessed the 5' RACE reads and reports one entry per CDR3 protein, with no DNA. In total, the table holds fewer than 300,000 distinct CDR3 sequences. Sample: blood T cells: a sorted CD56 or NKG2C T cell subset, CD4+ or CD8+ T cells, or bulk PBMC T cells (not recorded which). The source is a woman aged 18 to 75 in good health.

The chain joins TRBV20-1 to TRBJ2-3; TCRdb picks TRBD2, but there is no DNA to check that call. Germline assignment: CDR1 DFQATT and CDR2 SNEGSKA (reference sequence). The CDR3 is made up of 14 amino acids. The CDR3 loop is CSAILAGGADTQYF.

The chain is built from TRBV4-3 and TRBJ2-7; absent DNA, TCRdb's TRBD2 call cannot be checked. CDR1 and CDR2 (germline): LGHNA, YSLEER. The CDR3 is 17 amino acids. This chain's CDR3 is CASSQEGASGYSYEQYF.

The J gene is TRBJ2-7, the V gene TRBV23-1; there is no DNA to check the TCRdb D call of TRBD1. TRBV23-1 is given ORF status, its function remaining uncertain. This CDR3 is built from 15 residues. CDR3 protein: CASREPGQGAYEQYF.

This sequence joins TRBV11-2 and TRBJ1-2. The V gene's germline CDR1 is SGHAT and CDR2 FQNNGV. This CDR3 spans 16 amino acids. This CDR3 reads CASSLEPETSSYGYTF.

The chain employs TRBV20-1 and TRBJ2-6; TCRdb indicates TRBD1, and absent DNA this call remains unverified. There are 15 residues in the CDR3. Germline V lookup: CDR1 DFQATT, CDR2 SNEGSKA (reference sequence). The CDR3 is CSARRAGSGANVLTF.

This chain uses TRBV7-2 with TRBJ2-5; TCRdb proposes TRBD1, but this gene call is untestable without DNA. The germline gives CDR1 SGHTA, CDR2 FQGNSA. CDR3 length: 13 residues. The CDR3 spells CASSRDREGTQYF.

CDR3 in amino acids: CASSKRASGGYYNEQFF. The chain uses TRBV7-8 and TRBJ2-1; the D gene TCRdb calls, TRBD2, cannot be checked with no DNA. This CDR3 has 17 residues. Per germline, CDR1 SGHVS and CDR2 FQNEAQ.

The genes are TRBV7-9 and TRBJ1-2. The CDR3 is 13 amino acids. CDR1 and CDR2 from the germline V gene are SEHNR and FQNEAQ (reference sequence). CDR3 sequence reads: CASSLALAYGYTF. Variable domain in full (rest from reference TRBV7-9 and TRBJ1-2): DTGVSQNPRHKITKRGQNVTFRCDPISEHNRLYWYRQTLGQGPEFLTYFQNEAQLEKSRLLSDRFSAERPKGSFSTLEIQRTEQGDSAMYLCASSLALAYGYTFGSGTRLTVV.

The V call is TRBV19, the J call TRBJ2-2; the D gene TCRdb calls, TRBD2, cannot be checked with no DNA. The CDR3 covers 19 residues. The germline CDR1 and CDR2 sequences are LNHDA and SQIVND (reference sequence). CDR3 loop: CASSRGLAGGPIDTGELFF.

The rearrangement uses TRBV12-3 or TRBV12-4 and TRBJ2-3; TCRdb's D call, TRBD2, is unchecked because there is no DNA. The CDR3 spans 17 residues. CDR3 sequence: CASSPETSPPRGDTQYF.

V usage is TRBV7-9 and J usage is TRBJ2-4; TCRdb designates TRBD1, a call that cannot be tested without DNA. The CDR3 runs 17 residues. CDR1 SEHNR and CDR2 FQNEAQ come from the germline V gene (reference sequence). The CDR3 is CASSTPLEKLAKNIQYF.

The rearrangement uses TRBV12-3 or TRBV12-4 and TRBJ2-1; with no DNA, the TCRdb D assignment of TRBD2 cannot be verified. The CDR3 totals 16 residues. CDR3 loop: CASSFGGGHSYNEQFF.

This sequence joins TRBV11-2 and TRBJ2-1; TCRdb lists TRBD1, though no DNA is available to test this call. The germline gives CDR1 SGHAT, CDR2 FQNNGV. This CDR3 has 16 amino acids. CDR3 amino acids: CASSSGHPFGRDEQFF. The full variable domain, in which reference TRBV11-2 and TRBJ2-1 provide the parts outside the CDR3, is EAGVAQSPRYKIIEKRQSVAFWCNPISGHATLYWYQQILGQGPKLLIQFQNNGVVDDSQLPKDRFSAERLKGVDSTLKIQPAKLEDSAVYLCASSSGHPFGRDEQFFGPGTRLTVL.

V is TRBV5-1 and J is TRBJ2-3; no DNA is available, so the TRBD1 call from TCRdb remains unchecked. CDR3 length: 14 residues. Germline V CDR1 and CDR2: SGHRS, YFSETQ. The CDR3 spells CASSPGTGALTQYF.

This chain links TRBV7-2 with TRBJ1-1. Germline V CDR1 and CDR2: SGHTA, FQGNSA. The CDR3 consists of 13 residues. The chain's CDR3 is CASSLNQNTEAFF.

This rearrangement joins TRBV7-2 to TRBJ1-1; TCRdb indicates TRBD1, and absent DNA this call remains unverified. The CDR3 is 13 amino acids. Germline assignment: CDR1 SGHTA and CDR2 FQGNSA. The CDR3 is CASSFRGFTEAFF.

This chain uses TRBV15 with TRBJ2-1; TCRdb indicates TRBD1, and absent DNA this call remains unverified. This CDR3 has 17 amino acids. Germline V gene data show CDR1 as LNHNV and CDR2 as YYDKDF (reference sequence). CDR3 region: CATSSDRDRGFRNEQFF.

The V and J genes are TRBV5-1 and TRBJ2-5; TCRdb outputs TRBD1, but without DNA this stays unchecked. CDR3 length: 14 amino acids. Germline V lookup: CDR1 SGHRS, CDR2 YFSETQ. CDR3 sequence: CASSFRGKQETQYF.

This chain joins TRBV5-6 and TRBJ2-5; lacking DNA, the TRBD1 call made by TCRdb goes unchecked. The CDR3 totals 14 residues. Germline-derived CDR1 and CDR2 are SGHDT and YYEEEE. The CDR3 protein is CASSSGPTEETQYF.

The gene calls are TRBV6-1 and TRBJ1-2; as DNA is missing, the TRBD1 call by TCRdb cannot be tested. The CDR3 is 13 amino acids. Germline V gene data show CDR1 as MNHNS and CDR2 as SASEGT. The CDR3 loop is CASRLRGLYGYTF.

The chain couples TRBV20-1 to TRBJ2-3; without DNA, the TCRdb call of TRBD2 cannot be checked. Germline CDR1 is DFQATT and CDR2 is SNEGSKA (reference sequence). This CDR3 region has 13 residues. CDR3 residues: CSGQRGLTDTQYF.

This chain links TRBV29-1 with TRBJ2-5. This CDR3 has 12 amino acids. Looked up from germline, CDR1 is SQVTM and CDR2 is ANQGSEA. The CDR3 protein is CSVELDQETQYF.

This rearrangement joins TRBV20-1 to TRBJ2-5; TCRdb reports TRBD2, a call that lacks DNA to check it against. This CDR3 spans 18 amino acids. Germline V gives CDR1 DFQATT, CDR2 SNEGSKA (reference sequence). The chain's CDR3 is CSARDPSKGLPGGETQYF.

The V gene is TRBV29-1, the J gene TRBJ1-1; the TRBD1 assignment by TCRdb is unverifiable without DNA. This CDR3 region has 12 residues. Germline CDR1 reads SQVTM; CDR2 reads ANQGSEA. This CDR3 is CSVQGMNTEAFF.

V and J are TRBV27 and TRBJ1-2; the D gene TCRdb calls, TRBD1, cannot be checked with no DNA. CDR1 MNHEY and CDR2 SMNVEV come from the germline V gene (reference sequence). There are 13 residues in the CDR3. This CDR3 reads CASRTSGKDGYTF.

This chain uses TRBV12-3 or TRBV12-4 with TRBJ2-1; TCRdb names TRBD1, which stays unverified in the absence of DNA. CDR3 length: 14 amino acids. CDR3 sequence reads: CASSPGQGVNEQFF.

The CDR3 loop is CASSLGVVPGPNTSPLHF. V is TRBV5-1 and J is TRBJ1-6; the TRBD1 assignment by TCRdb is unverifiable without DNA. Germline loops: CDR1 SGHRS, CDR2 YFSETQ. The CDR3 extends over 18 amino acids.